Described below is a single T cell receptor (beta chain) sequence and its context. V shed 7 bases and J 4 bases; nucleotides not matched to a gene: 4. Germline values: CDR1 LNHDA, CDR2 SQIVND (reference sequence). The length of the CDR3 is 14 residues. As handled by the study authors: How many nucleated cells were present was estimated from reference gene primer amplification. The method was immunoSEQ multiplex PCR; TCRdb's version includes in-frame clones alone and lacks a portion of them. The DNA was the basis for D and trimming; V, J and clone size are from that table. The sample shows 300,000 or so clones, around nine tenths of them seen only once. The source of the sample is a study of blood T cell repertoires in COVID-19. As for the study in general: Some COVID-19 samples were acute and others convalescent; all came from the United States, Italy and Spain. The analysed material was cDNA or gDNA that came from T cells, B-cell-depleted T cells, or PBMCs.

The chain has TRBV19 and TRBJ1-2, with 12 nucleotides matching TRBD1. The specimen was peripheral blood. This TCR was sampled from a man aged 45 to 65 with active or convalescent COVID-19. CDR3: CASKRDRGLYGYTF. The DNA for the CDR3 is TGTGCCAGTAAAAGGGACAGGGGGCTCTATGGCTACACCTTC.